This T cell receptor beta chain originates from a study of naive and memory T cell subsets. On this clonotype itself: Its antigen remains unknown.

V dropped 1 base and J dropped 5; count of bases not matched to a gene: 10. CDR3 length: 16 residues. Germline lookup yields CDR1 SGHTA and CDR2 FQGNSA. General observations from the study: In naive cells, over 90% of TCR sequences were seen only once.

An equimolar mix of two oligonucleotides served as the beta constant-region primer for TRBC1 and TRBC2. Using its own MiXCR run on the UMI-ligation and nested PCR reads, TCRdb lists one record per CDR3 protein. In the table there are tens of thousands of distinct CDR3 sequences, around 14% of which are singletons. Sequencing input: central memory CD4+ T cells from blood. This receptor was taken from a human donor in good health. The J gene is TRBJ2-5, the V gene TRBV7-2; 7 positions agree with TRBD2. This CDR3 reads CASSLEGGLGKETQYF. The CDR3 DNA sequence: TGTGCCAGCAGCTTAGAGGGTGGACTAGGGAAGGAGACCCAGTACTTC. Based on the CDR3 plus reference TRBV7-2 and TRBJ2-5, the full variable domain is GAGVSQSPSNKVTEKGKDVELRCDPISGHTALYWYRQSLGQGLEFLIYFQGNSAPDKSGLPSDRFSAERTGGSVSTLTIQRTQQEDSAVYLCASSLEGGLGKETQYFGPGTRLLVL.